Presented here are 25 T cell receptor beta chains from one specimen sequenced in a study of blood T cell repertoires in COVID-19. Data came from immunoSEQ multiplex PCR; TCRdb stores just in-frame clones and leaves some out. The sample carries just over 350,000 clones, over 75% recorded once. The source material was PBMCs or T cells enriched from blood (not recorded which). These receptor sequences come from a woman under 40 who had recovered from COVID-19.

J is TRBJ1-1 and V is TRBV27; 7 bases line up with TRBD1. Germline V gene data show CDR1 as MNHEY and CDR2 as SMNVEV (reference sequence). The J segment lost 1 base and the V segment lost 5 bases, leaving 4 bases of the junction unmatched. The CDR3 covers 14 residues. The CDR3 DNA follows: TGTGCCAGCAGTCAATGGGACAGGAACACTGAAGCTTTCTTT. This gives the protein CASSQWDRNTEAFF.

V is TRBV7-2 and J is TRBJ2-1; 9 bases match TRBD2. V shed 0 bases and J 6 bases; nucleotides not matched to a gene: 15. Germline assignment: CDR1 SGHTA and CDR2 FQGNSA. CDR3 length: 19 residues. CDR3 sequence: CASSLAGGLAGTSGNEQFF. CDR3 DNA sequence: TGTGCCAGCAGCTTAGCGGGAGGGCTAGCGGGGACCTCGGGCAATGAGCAGTTCTTC.

The chain joins TRBV5-4 to TRBJ2-7, with 10 bases identical to TRBD1. V trimming: 9 bases; J trimming: 6 bases; junction bases outside the gene matches: 15. Germline V lookup: CDR1 SGHNT, CDR2 YYREEE (reference sequence). The CDR3 spans 15 residues. CDR3 protein: CATASHGTGVFEQYF. The CDR3 nucleotides are TGTGCCACCGCCTCCCATGGGACAGGGGTTTTCGAGCAGTACTTC.

This clone was counted a single time. This CDR3 is CASSWGQGDGYTF. The CDR3 DNA sequence: TGTGCCAGCAGTTGGGGACAGGGTGACGGCTACACCTTC. The chain couples TRBV27 to TRBJ1-2; 9 bases map to TRBD1. The CDR3 sequence is 13 residues long. Germline trimming cut 4 bases from V and 8 bases from J; bases unmatched to any gene: 5. Germline V gives CDR1 MNHEY, CDR2 SMNVEV (reference sequence).

The genes are TRBV5-6 and TRBJ1-3, with 9 nucleotides matching TRBD1. CDR1 and CDR2 (germline): SGHDT, YYEEEE. The J segment lost 7 bases and the V segment lost 1 base, leaving 9 bases of the junction unmatched. This CDR3 region has 16 residues. The CDR3 sequence: CASSLRAGTGTNTIYF. The CDR3 DNA follows: TGTGCCAGCAGCTTGAGGGCCGGGACAGGGACCAACACCATATATTTT. Full variable domain (outside the CDR3, taken from reference TRBV5-6 and TRBJ1-3): DAGVTQSPTHLIKTRGQQVTLRCSPKSGHDTVSWYQQALGQGPQFIFQYYEEEERQRGNFPDRFSGHQFPNYSSELNVNALLLGDSALYLCASSLRAGTGTNTIYFGEGSWLTVV.

This clone was detected once. The V and J genes are TRBV10-3 and TRBJ2-1, with 7 nucleotides matching TRBD2. Germline CDR1 is ENHRY and CDR2 is SYGVKD. Losses at the gene ends were 0 bases for V and 5 bases for J; bases not matched to a gene: 4. The CDR3 totals 15 residues. CDR3 nucleotide sequence: TGTGCCATCAGTGAGTCGGGAGGGGATAACAATGAGCAGTTCTTC. Protein sequence: CAISESGGDNNEQFF.

The chain recombines TRBV11-2 with TRBJ1-2; D is unclear. The V end was cut by 3 bases, the J end by 1 base, with 6 bases between. The CDR3 is made up of 13 amino acids. CDR1 and CDR2 from the germline V gene are SGHAT and FQNNGV. The CDR3: CASSFSNNYGYTF. In nucleotides, the CDR3 is TGTGCCAGCAGCTTCTCTAATAACTATGGCTACACCTTC.

The V gene is TRBV9, the J gene TRBJ1-4; D perhaps matches TRBD1 (5 bases). Germline assignment: CDR1 SGDLS and CDR2 YYNGEE. V dropped 7 bases and J dropped 3 bases, with 7 bases sitting between them. The CDR3 is 12 amino acids. CDR3 nucleotides: TGTGCCAGCGGGGGGGCTAATGAAAAACTGTTTTTT. Translation: CASGGANEKLFF.

The chain employs TRBV3-1 (or the pseudogene TRBV3-2) and TRBJ2-6; D is unclear. Trimming took off 5 bases at V and 4 bases at J, with 12 bases between the two ends. The CDR3 spans 15 residues. From germline, CDR1 is LGHDT and CDR2 YNNKEL (reference sequence). CDR3 nucleotides: TGTGCCAGCAGCTCGGGTTCGCGGGGGGCCAACGTCCTGACTTTC. Amino acids: CASSSGSRGANVLTF.

The chain is built from TRBV7-9 and TRBJ2-2; 8 nucleotides match TRBD1. Germline lookup yields CDR1 SEHNR and CDR2 FQNEAQ (reference sequence). The CDR3 is 14 amino acids. Trimming took 2 bases from V and 5 from J; bases not matched to a gene: 1. The CDR3 protein is CASSLNRGTGELFF. The CDR3 DNA reads TGTGCCAGCAGCTTAAACAGGGGGACCGGGGAGCTGTTTTTT.

The CDR3 DNA sequence: TGTGCCAGCAGTCCGGACACAACGGCTCAGCCCCAGCATTTT. It codes for CASSPDTTAQPQHF. J is TRBJ1-5 and V is TRBV27; D is perhaps TRBD1 (5 bases). Germline assignment: CDR1 MNHEY and CDR2 SMNVEV (reference sequence). The CDR3 has 14 amino acids. V was clipped by 5 bases and J by 6 bases, with 14 bases between them.

The V gene is TRBV7-3, the J gene TRBJ1-1, with D tentatively TRBD1 (5 bases). Per germline, CDR1 SGHTA and CDR2 FQGTGA. CDR3 size: 15 residues. Deletions cut 1 base from V and 2 bases from J, with 11 bases between. The CDR3 region is CASSLSGRDNTEAFF. CDR3 nucleotide sequence: TGTGCCAGCAGCTTAAGTGGCAGGGATAACACTGAAGCTTTCTTT.

J is TRBJ1-2 and V is TRBV5-1; TRBD1 matches 8 bases. Germline V gene lookup returns CDR1 SGHRS and CDR2 YFSETQ. CDR3 size: 14 residues. V dropped 0 bases and J dropped 6; count of bases not matched to a gene: 4. CDR3 residues: CASSLGTGYDGYTF. CDR3 DNA: TGCGCCAGCAGCTTGGGGACAGGGTACGATGGCTACACCTTC.

Concerning this clone itself: Other DNA sequences within the sample encode an identical CDR3. The rearrangement links TRBV7-3 to TRBJ1-1, with D perhaps TRBD1 (5 bases). V shed 5 bases and J shed 1 base, with 8 bases lying between them. CDR3 length: 13 amino acids. CDR1 and CDR2 from the germline V gene are SGHTA and FQGTGA. CDR3 amino acids: CASSLDRNTEAFF. CDR3 DNA sequence: TGTGCCAGCAGCCTCGACAGGAACACTGAAGCTTTCTTT.

The chain has TRBV2 and TRBJ1-5; D unresolved. CDR1 and CDR2 (germline): SNHLY, FYNNEI. There are 14 residues in the CDR3. The germline V and J ends were trimmed by 8 bases and 2 bases, with 13 bases remaining between them. The CDR3: CASVGGSGNQPQHF. The CDR3 nucleotides read TGTGCCAGCGTTGGAGGGTCAGGCAATCAGCCCCAGCATTTT.

This chain joins TRBV2 and TRBJ1-5, with a tentative D call TRBD1 (5 bases). With 3 bases removed from V and 6 bases from J, the gap between germline ends came to 12 bases. CDR1 and CDR2 (germline): SNHLY, FYNNEI. The CDR3 is made up of 14 amino acids. In DNA, the CDR3 is TGTGCCAGCAGTGATTTTACGGGGGGTCAGCCCCAGCATTTT. It yields the protein CASSDFTGGQPQHF. Based on the CDR3 plus reference TRBV2 and TRBJ1-5, the full variable domain is EPEVTQTPSHQVTQMGQEVILRCVPISNHLYFYWYRQILGQKVEFLVSFYNNEISEKSEIFDDQFSVERPDGSNFTLKIRSTKLEDSAMYFCASSDFTGGQPQHFGDGTRLSIL.

The chain has TRBV30 and TRBJ1-2; the match to TRBD1 covers 8 bases. The CDR3 totals 11 residues. Germline V CDR1 and CDR2: GTSNPN, SVGIG (reference sequence). Trimming removed 3 bases from V and 7 bases from J; junction bases left unmatched: 1. As DNA, the CDR3 is TGTGCCTGGAGCCAGGGGGCTGGCTACACCTTC. Encoded protein: CAWSQGAGYTF.

The gene calls are TRBV11-2 and TRBJ1-3; maybe TRBD1 (5 bases). The germline V and J ends were trimmed by 5 bases and 7 bases, with 18 bases remaining between them. Germline values: CDR1 SGHAT, CDR2 FQNNGV. The CDR3 loop spans 15 amino acids. For the CDR3, the DNA is TGTGCCAGCAGCAGGGGTTACGGAGACTTGAACACCATATATTTT. It codes for CASSRGYGDLNTIYF.

As for this clone: The sample holds other DNA sequences that translate to the same CDR3. The chain employs TRBV18 and TRBJ2-3; 8 nucleotides line up with TRBD2. CDR3 length: 14 residues. The J segment lost 4 bases and the V segment lost 2 bases, leaving 2 bases of the junction unmatched. The germline gives CDR1 KGHSH, CDR2 LQKENI. The CDR3 nucleotides read TGTGCCAGCTCACCATCGGGGGGGGCAGATACGCAGTATTTT. Translating gives CASSPSGGADTQYF.

The chain recombines TRBV28 with TRBJ1-5; 8 nucleotides align to TRBD1. This CDR3 spans 16 amino acids. Germline values: CDR1 MDHEN, CDR2 SYDVKM. Unmatched junction bases numbered 8, after V lost 6 bases and J lost 1 base. The CDR3 spells CASSQTGTGSNQPQHF. The CDR3 DNA reads TGTGCCAGCAGCCAGACCGGGACAGGAAGCAATCAGCCCCAGCATTTT.

The chain has TRBV19 and TRBJ2-5; D gene ambiguous. Germline lookup yields CDR1 LNHDA and CDR2 SQIVND (reference sequence). The CDR3 runs 15 residues. Deletions cut 5 bases from V and 5 bases from J, with 18 bases between. Here the CDR3 DNA reads TGTGCCAGTAGTGTTGTGTATCTATCCCGGGAGACCCAGTACTTC. Its translation: CASSVVYLSRETQYF.

V and J are TRBV11-2 and TRBJ1-4, with D unresolved. With 2 bases removed from V and 0 bases from J, the gap between germline ends came to 4 bases. The CDR3 is made up of 14 amino acids. Germline V gene sequence: CDR1 SGHAT, CDR2 FQNNGV. The CDR3 protein is CASSLLATNEKLFF. The DNA for the CDR3 is TGTGCCAGCAGCTTACTAGCAACTAATGAAAAACTGTTTTTT.

The rearrangement uses TRBV18 and TRBJ2-2; D is unclear. CDR1 is KGHSH, CDR2 LQKENI, per germline. With 6 bases removed from V and 1 base from J, the gap between germline ends came to 9 bases. CDR3 length equals 14 residues. DNA of the CDR3: TGTGCCAGCTCCCCCAACAAGAACACCGGGGAGCTGTTTTTT. As protein: CASSPNKNTGELFF.

The chain recombines TRBV5-1 with TRBJ1-4; 9 bases map to TRBD1. Germline V gene lookup returns CDR1 SGHRS and CDR2 YFSETQ. CDR3 length: 17 amino acids. V shed 0 bases, J shed 7 bases, and the junction held 10 bases outside the gene matches. The CDR3 nucleotides are TGCGCCAGCAGCTTGGGCCAATTACAGGGGGCTGGTGAAAAACTGTTTTTT. Encoded protein: CASSLGQLQGAGEKLFF.

This clone was picked up one time. The chain carries TRBV5-1 and TRBJ2-3; 13 positions agree with TRBD2. From germline, CDR1 is SGHRS and CDR2 YFSETQ. J was trimmed by 2 bases and V by 0 bases; bases with no gene match: 3. The CDR3 has 17 amino acids. CDR3 amino acids: CASSLGLAGGLTDTQYF. The CDR3 DNA follows: TGCGCCAGCAGCTTGGGACTAGCGGGGGGACTCACAGATACGCAGTATTTT.